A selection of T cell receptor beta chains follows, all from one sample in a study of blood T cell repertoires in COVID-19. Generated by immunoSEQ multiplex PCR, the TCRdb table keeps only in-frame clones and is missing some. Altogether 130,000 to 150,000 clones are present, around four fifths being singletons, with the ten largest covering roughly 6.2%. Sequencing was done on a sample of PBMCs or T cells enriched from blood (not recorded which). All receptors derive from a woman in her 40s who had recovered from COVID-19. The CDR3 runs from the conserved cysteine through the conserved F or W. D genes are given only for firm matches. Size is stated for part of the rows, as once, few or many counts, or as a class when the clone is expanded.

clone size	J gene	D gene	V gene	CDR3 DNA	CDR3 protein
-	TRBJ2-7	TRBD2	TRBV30	TGTGCCTGGAGACCGACTAGCGGGAGGGAGCAGTACTTC	CAWRPTSGREQYF
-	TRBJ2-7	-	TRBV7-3	TGTGCCAGCAGCCCAGGGCCGTCCCCCTCCTACGAGCAGTACTTC	CASSPGPSPSYEQYF
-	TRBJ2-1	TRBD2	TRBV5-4	TGTGCCAGCAGCCCTCGAGCGGGGGGGCCGTATGAGCAGTTCTTC	CASSPRAGGPYEQFF
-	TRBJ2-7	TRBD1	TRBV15	TGTGCCACCAGCATGTTGGTCCGGGGACAGGTACTCTACGAGCAGTACTTC	CATSMLVRGQVLYEQYF
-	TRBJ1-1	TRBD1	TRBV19	TGTGCCAGCGGGGGGACAGGGGGGAACACTGAAGCTTTCTTT	CASGGTGGNTEAFF
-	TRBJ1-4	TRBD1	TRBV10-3	TGTGCCATCAGTGAGACAGGGGACCATGAAAAACTGTTTTTT	CAISETGDHEKLFF
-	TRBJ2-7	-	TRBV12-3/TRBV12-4	TGTGCCAGCAGTCGGCACAGGGCCTACGAGCAGTACTTC	CASSRHRAYEQYF
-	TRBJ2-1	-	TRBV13	TGTGCCAGCAGCTCGCGACTAGACTCCTACAATGAGCAGTTCTTC	CASSSRLDSYNEQFF
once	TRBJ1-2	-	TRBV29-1	TGCAGCGTTGAACTCTCTGACTATGGCTACACCTTC	CSVELSDYGYTF
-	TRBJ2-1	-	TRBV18	TGTGCCAGCTCGACGGAGCAGGGGCAGTTCTTC	CASSTEQGQFF
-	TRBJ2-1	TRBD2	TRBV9	TGTGCCAGCAGCTTCCGGACTAGCCCGAGGGATGAGCAGTTCTTC	CASSFRTSPRDEQFF
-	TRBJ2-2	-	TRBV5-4	TGTGCCAGCAGCCCGGGACTGGACACCGGGGAGCTGTTTTTT	CASSPGLDTGELFF
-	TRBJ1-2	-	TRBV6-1	TGTGCCAGCAGTGATGACGGGAGAGGTGGCTACACCTTC	CASSDDGRGGYTF
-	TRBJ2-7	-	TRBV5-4	TGTGCCAGCAGCTTAAGAGGGAGAATCTACGAGCAGTACTTC	CASSLRGRIYEQYF
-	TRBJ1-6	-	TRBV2	TGTGCCAGCACCGTCGGCCGCAGTCGGGGTTCACCCCTCCACTTT	CASTVGRSRGSPLHF
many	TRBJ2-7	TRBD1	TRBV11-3	TGTGCCAGCAGCTACGACAGGGCCTCCTACGAGCAGTACTTC	CASSYDRASYEQYF
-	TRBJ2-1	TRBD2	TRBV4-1	TGCGCCAGCAGCCACCAGACTAGCGGGCCCAATGAGCAGTTCTTC	CASSHQTSGPNEQFF
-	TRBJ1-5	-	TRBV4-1	TGCGCCAGCAGCCAGCACTGGGACTTCGATAGCAATCAGCCCCAGCATTTT	CASSQHWDFDSNQPQHF
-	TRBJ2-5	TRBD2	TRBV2	TGTGCCAGCACATCAAGTACTAGCGGGAGCCAAGAGACCCAGTACTTC	CASTSSTSGSQETQYF
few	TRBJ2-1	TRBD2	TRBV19	TGTGCCAGTAGTCCGTCAGCGGGGCCCCACAATGAGCAGTTCTTC	CASSPSAGPHNEQFF
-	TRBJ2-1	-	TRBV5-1	TGCGCCAGCAGCGCGGGACAGATGGGCAATGAGCAGTTCTTC	CASSAGQMGNEQFF
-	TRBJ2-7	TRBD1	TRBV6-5	TGTGCCAGCAGTTACTCGACAGGGGGTAACTACGAGCAGTACTTC	CASSYSTGGNYEQYF
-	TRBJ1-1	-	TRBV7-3	TGTGCCAGCAGCTTAATGGGGGCGATGAACACTGAAGCTTTCTTT	CASSLMGAMNTEAFF
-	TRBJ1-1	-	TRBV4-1	TGCGCCAGCAGCCAATCGGGACACGGGAACACTGAAGCTTTCTTT	CASSQSGHGNTEAFF
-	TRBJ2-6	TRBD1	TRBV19	TGTGCCAGTGTGGGACAGGGGGTACCGGGTGGGGCCAACGTCCTGACTTTC	CASVGQGVPGGANVLTF
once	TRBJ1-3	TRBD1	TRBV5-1	TGCGCCAGCAGCTCCGGCGTCCGGACAGGGGGCTCTGGAAACACCATATATTTT	CASSSGVRTGGSGNTIYF
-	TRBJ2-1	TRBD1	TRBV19	TGTGCCAGTAACCCAGGACAGGCGGCTCTATCTGAGCAGTTCTTC	CASNPGQAALSEQFF
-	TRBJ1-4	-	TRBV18	TGTGCCAGCTCACCACCGGAGAGGGCTGGTGAAAAACTGTTTTTT	CASSPPERAGEKLFF
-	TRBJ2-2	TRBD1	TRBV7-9	TGTGCCAGCAGCCCCAACCCACACAGGGGAAGGGCGAACACCGGGGAGCTGTTTTTT	CASSPNPHRGRANTGELFF
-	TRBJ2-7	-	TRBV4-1	TGCGCCAGCAGCCAAACAAATGTCGATTCCTACGAGCAGTACTTC	CASSQTNVDSYEQYF
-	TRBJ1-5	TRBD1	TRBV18	TGTGCCAGCTCAGCCTCCGGGACAGGGAACGGCCAGCCCCAGCATTTT	CASSASGTGNGQPQHF